This TCR beta chain was sequenced during a study of blood T cell repertoires in COVID-19. Across the whole study: PBMCs, B-cell-depleted T cells, or T cells were the source of the cDNA or gDNA that made up the material.

Original processing methods: The authors estimated nucleated cell counts from reference gene primer amplification. This table comes from immunoSEQ multiplex PCR, and its TCRdb copy is limited to in-frame clones, with some not included. For V, J and clone size, that table is used; D and trimming come from the DNA. The repertoire holds about 170,000 clones, with about 83% as singletons. The CDR3 spans 15 residues. The ends lost 3 bases at V and 4 bases at J; junction bases unmatched: 6. Germline assignment: CDR1 KGHSH and CDR2 LQKENI. Sequencing input: peripheral blood. The V gene is TRBV18, the J gene TRBJ1-3, with 7 nucleotides matching TRBD1. This TCR was recovered from a woman over 75 with COVID-19, enrolled during active disease. In DNA form, the CDR3 reads TGTGCCAGCTCACCCCCGACAGGGAGGGGAAACACCATATATTTT. Translation: CASSPPTGRGNTIYF.